These 17 T cell receptor beta chains share one sample of origin, sequenced in a study of blood T cell repertoires in COVID-19. The repertoire was sequenced with immunoSEQ multiplex PCR; TCRdb's copy has only in-frame clones and lacks some. The sample holds around 130,000 clones; around 87% are singletons and the top ten take approximately 2.3%. The sequenced sample was peripheral blood. The receptors come from a woman aged 45-60 years with acute or convalescent COVID-19.

The chain carries TRBV12-3 or TRBV12-4 and TRBJ1-4; D call uncertain. This CDR3 spans 13 amino acids. V was cut by 3 bases and J by 7 bases, with 9 bases left in between. This CDR3 reads CASSFLLSEKLFF. Here the CDR3 DNA reads TGTGCCAGCAGTTTTCTCCTAAGTGAAAAACTGTTTTTT.

This chain connects TRBV7-6 to TRBJ2-7, with 8 bases that match TRBD1. This CDR3 spans 14 amino acids. Looked up from germline, CDR1 is SGHVS and CDR2 is FNYEAQ. V was pared by 5 bases and J by 0 bases, with 3 bases of the junction left unmatched. The CDR3 here is CASSDRGRSYEQYF. For the CDR3, the DNA is TGTGCCAGCAGCGACAGGGGCCGCTCCTACGAGCAGTACTTC. The full variable domain, completed using reference TRBV7-6 and TRBJ2-7, is GAGVSQSPRYKVTKRGQDVALRCDPISGHVSLYWYRQALGQGPEFLTYFNYEAQQDKSGLPNDRFSAERPEGSISTLTIQRTEQRDSAMYRCASSDRGRSYEQYFGPGTRLTVT.

The chain links TRBV10-3 to TRBJ1-3, with D tentatively TRBD1 (5 bases). V was pared by 8 bases and J by 3 bases, with 14 bases between. In germline, CDR1 is ENHRY, CDR2 SYGVKD. The CDR3 is made up of 14 amino acids. DNA of the CDR3: TGTGCCATCGGTCCAGGGCTCTTTGGAAACACCATATATTTT. Its protein product is CAIGPGLFGNTIYF.

V and J are TRBV7-2 and TRBJ2-2; D possibly corresponds to TRBD1 (5 bases). This CDR3 spans 17 amino acids. Germline V gene lookup returns CDR1 SGHTA and CDR2 FQGNSA. V was cut by 6 bases and J by 0 bases, with 17 bases left in between. CDR3 region: CASSSVVGQTNTGELFF. CDR3 in DNA: TGTGCCAGCAGTTCAGTCGTTGGACAAACGAACACCGGGGAGCTGTTTTTT.

The CDR3: CASSSGTSGPTDTQYF. CDR3 DNA: TGTGCCAGCAGCTCTGGGACTAGCGGACCCACAGATACGCAGTATTTT. The chain couples TRBV7-8 to TRBJ2-3; 11 bases map to TRBD2. J gave up 2 bases and V 4 bases, and 5 bases lay outside the gene matches. The germline gives CDR1 SGHVS, CDR2 FQNEAQ. This CDR3 has 16 residues.

V and J are TRBV20-1 and TRBJ1-1; no firm D call. The CDR3 sequence is 11 residues long. The germline V gene encodes CDR1 DFQATT and CDR2 SNEGSKA (reference sequence). V was shortened by 1 base and J by 6 bases, with 6 bases between the two germline ends. The CDR3 region is CSARAESEAFF. CDR3 sequence (DNA): TGCAGTGCTAGAGCCGAGTCTGAAGCTTTCTTT.

For this clone: The sample carries other DNA sequences with the same CDR3. J is TRBJ1-5 and V is TRBV7-2, with D possibly being TRBD1 (5 bases). V was clipped by 5 bases and J by 0 bases, with 8 bases between them. This CDR3 has 14 amino acids. Germline V gene data show CDR1 as SGHTA and CDR2 as FQGNSA. The CDR3: CASSPGGSNQPQHF. The CDR3 nucleotides read TGTGCCAGCAGCCCGGGGGGTAGCAATCAGCCCCAGCATTTT.

The chain recombines TRBV3-1 (or the pseudogene TRBV3-2) with TRBJ2-4; 8 bases match TRBD2. Germline V gene lookup returns CDR1 LGHDT and CDR2 YNNKEL (reference sequence). The trim removed 0 bases at V and 1 base at J, leaving 8 bases unmatched. This CDR3 is built from 18 residues. The CDR3 bases are TGTGCCAGCAGCCAAGATTTGGCGGGAGGCCGGGCCAAAAACATTCAGTACTTC. Its translation: CASSQDLAGGRAKNIQYF.

V and J are TRBV5-1 and TRBJ2-3; 8 bases agree with TRBD2. CDR3 size: 15 residues. CDR1 is SGHRS, CDR2 YFSETQ, per germline. V dropped 1 base and J dropped 5; count of bases not matched to a gene: 6. The CDR3 DNA follows: TGCGCCAGCAGCTTGCAGATAGCGGGGCTAGATACGCAGTATTTT. Translating gives CASSLQIAGLDTQYF.

The chain has TRBV19 and TRBJ2-3; 10 bases align to TRBD2. The CDR3 has 16 residues. V dropped 7 bases and J dropped 5; count of bases not matched to a gene: 12. Germline-derived CDR1 and CDR2 are LNHDA and SQIVND (reference sequence). CDR3 amino acids: CASMGLSGRVGDTQYF. Here the CDR3 DNA reads TGTGCCAGTATGGGTCTGAGCGGGAGGGTTGGAGATACGCAGTATTTT.

V gene TRBV4-1 combines with J gene TRBJ2-5, with unresolved D. CDR3 length: 16 residues. Trimming removed 1 base at V and 4 bases at J, with 16 bases between. Per germline, CDR1 MGHRA and CDR2 YSYEKL. The CDR3 protein is CASSQAGPTWRETQYF. CDR3 bases: TGCGCCAGCAGCCAAGCCGGTCCGACCTGGAGAGAGACCCAGTACTTC.

The chain recombines TRBV11-1 with TRBJ1-1, with D tentatively TRBD1 (5 bases). V was pared by 5 bases and J by 3 bases, with 19 bases between. The V gene's germline CDR1 is SGHAT and CDR2 FQDESV (reference sequence). The CDR3 loop spans 16 amino acids. The CDR3 coding sequence is TGTGCCAGCAGCGTCGGACACCCTATTGCGGACACTGAAGCTTTCTTT. It yields the protein CASSVGHPIADTEAFF.

The gene calls are TRBV6-6 and TRBJ1-1; the match to TRBD1 covers 11 bases. Germline V gene sequence: CDR1 MNHNY, CDR2 SVGAGI (reference sequence). The CDR3 runs to 14 residues. J lost 5 bases, V lost 3 bases, and 2 bases had no gene match. This CDR3 reads CASSYGTGGTEAFF. For the CDR3, the DNA is TGTGCCAGCAGTTATGGGACAGGGGGAACTGAAGCTTTCTTT.

The V gene is TRBV19, the J gene TRBJ1-5, with 9 bases matching TRBD1. This CDR3 has 14 residues. From germline, CDR1 is LNHDA and CDR2 SQIVND (reference sequence). V gave up 3 bases and J gave up 5 bases; unmatched junction bases: 2. In nucleotides, the CDR3 is TGTGCCAGTAGTATGGACAGGGGATATCAGCCCCAGCATTTT. Translating it yields CASSMDRGYQPQHF.

This clone appeared a single time. V usage is TRBV30 and J usage is TRBJ1-3; D possibly corresponds to TRBD1 (5 bases). The CDR3 contains 16 residues. V was pared by 4 bases and J by 0 bases, with 16 bases between. Germline values: CDR1 GTSNPN, CDR2 SVGIG (reference sequence). CDR3 amino acids: CAWNPRGMNSGNTIYF. In DNA, the CDR3 is TGTGCCTGGAACCCTCGGGGGATGAACTCTGGAAACACCATATATTTT.

This clone was counted once. V is TRBV24-1 and J is TRBJ2-3; 7 bases map to TRBD2. V gave up 4 bases and J gave up 4 bases; unmatched junction bases: 13. Germline V lookup: CDR1 KGHDR, CDR2 SFDVKD. There are 17 residues in the CDR3. The CDR3 spells CATSDQIGGGYSDTQYF. DNA of the CDR3: TGTGCCACCAGTGACCAGATTGGGGGGGGATACTCAGATACGCAGTATTTT.

This chain joins TRBV29-1 and TRBJ1-1; unclear D gene. Germline loops: CDR1 SQVTM, CDR2 ANQGSEA. V gave up 4 bases and J gave up 4 bases, with 4 bases separating them. CDR3 length: 10 residues. In DNA form, the CDR3 reads TGCAGCGTTGCTATCACTGAAGCTTTCTTT. Residues: CSVAITEAFF. The whole variable domain, filled in from reference TRBV29-1 and TRBJ1-1, reads SAVISQKPSRDICQRGTSLTIQCQVDSQVTMMFWYRQQPGQSLTLIATANQGSEATYESGFVIDKFPISRPNLTFSTLTVSNMSPEDSSIYLCSVAITEAFFGQGTRLTVV.